This T cell receptor beta chain is from a study of human T cells and chemical hapten exposure. V lost 0 bases and J lost 7; bases outside the gene matches: 9. The CDR3 loop spans 17 amino acids. Looked up from germline, CDR1 is LGHNA and CDR2 is YNFKEQ. Time point here: patch test 2, 6 weeks after DPC sensitization. Treatment noted: therapeutic diphenylcyclopropenone sensitization with weekly scalp DPC. TCRdb re-derived calls from the RACE reads in MiXCR, one entry per CDR3 protein. The sample includes approximately 120,000 distinct CDR3 sequences, 9.2% of them seen just once. The chain couples TRBV4-2 to TRBJ2-2; 9 bases match TRBD2. The sequencing here drew on whole blood, taken in connection with sensitization to the hapten diphenylcyclopropenone (DPC). The TCR comes from a woman aged 40 to 55 with alopecia areata. Some clones in this sample may be carry-over from other donors' samples. The CDR3 loop is CASSQDRGSGGVGELFF. The CDR3 nucleotides read TGTGCCAGCAGCCAAGATCGAGGTAGCGGGGGCGTCGGGGAGCTGTTTTTT.